The sequence of this T cell receptor (beta chain) was determined in a study of blood T cells in healthy people across ages. On the study more broadly: Per every two T cells, about one barcoded beta molecule was captured by template switching.

This clonotype was recorded a few times. Together with a sample-barcoded 5' primer, a J-beta primer mix was included in a second PCR lasting about 6 to 12 cycles. Each cDNA molecule carried a tag from a template-switch adaptor that contained 12 random nucleotides. MiXCR was run by TCRdb on the 5' RACE reads, yielding one entry per CDR3 protein. This sample yields approximately 1,100,000 distinct CDR3 sequences, of which less than 50% are seen a single time; 15% to 20% belongs to the top ten. This CDR3 comprises 15 residues. The V gene end was trimmed by 1 base and the J gene end by 3 bases; junction bases not matched to a gene: 4.

This chain connects TRBV23-1 to TRBJ2-3; 7 bases match TRBD2. TRBV23-1 is treated as an ORF (open reading frame) with a function not yet certain. Sequencing input: blood. This TCR came from a woman aged 60-75 years in good health. The CDR3 region has the DNA TGCGCCAGCAGTCAATGGGGGGGACTAACAGATACGCAGTATTTT. Encoded protein: CASSQWGGLTDTQYF.